The subject of this entry is one T cell receptor beta chain. Using immunoSEQ multiplex PCR, the repertoire was profiled, and TCRdb retains in-frame clones only, with some absent. The sample has about 67,000 clones, roughly 90% seen once. These data come from a study of T cell changes during pregnancy in multiple sclerosis. V dropped 5 bases and J dropped 0; count of bases not matched to a gene: 3. Germline CDR1 and CDR2: MGHDK and SYGVNS. The length of the CDR3 is 14 residues. This TCR derives from a female donor with multiple sclerosis, enrolled in a pregnancy study. The sequences come from peripheral blood, collected in the second trimester of pregnancy. The genes are TRBV25-1 and TRBJ1-2; 7 bases agree with TRBD1. CDR3 sequence (DNA): TGTGCCAGCAGTTCCGACAGGGCTAACTATGGCTACACCTTC. It yields the protein CASSSDRANYGYTF.